A selection of T cell receptor beta chains follows, all from one sample in a study of blood T cell repertoires in COVID-19. The protocol was immunoSEQ multiplex PCR, while the TCRdb copy is restricted to in-frame clones and leaves out a portion. Among about 100,000 clones, 80% to 95% were seen once, and the ten largest hold roughly 5%. The sequenced sample consisted of peripheral blood. The receptor source for this set is a man between 65 and 85 years old with acute or convalescent COVID-19. Each CDR3 is given with its conserved first and last residue. Each record gives: J gene, V gene, clone size, D gene, CDR3 DNA, CDR3 protein. The D gene is left open where the match is weak. Clone sizes are given selectively: once, few, many, or a class where the clone is expanded.

TRBJ1-2,TRBV6-6,-,-,TGTGCCAGCAGCTCTCCCCTCGGAGGGCTTAACTATGGCTACACCTTC,CASSSPLGGLNYGYTF
TRBJ1-2,TRBV12-3/TRBV12-4,once,-,TGTGCCAGCAGTTTAGCGGTGAGGGGCTACACCTTC,CASSLAVRGYTF
TRBJ2-5,TRBV10-1,few,TRBD2,TGCGCCAGTGGGACTAGCCGGGAAGAGACCCAGTACTTC,CASGTSREETQYF
TRBJ2-3,TRBV18,-,-,TGTGCCAGCTCACCAAGGAGGGGCGATACGCAGTATTTT,CASSPRRGDTQYF
TRBJ1-2,TRBV7-3,-,TRBD1,TGTGCCAGCAGCTTACAGGGGGCGCGAGATGGCTACACCTTC,CASSLQGARDGYTF
TRBJ2-7,TRBV6-6,-,TRBD2,TGTGCCAGCAGTCGCTCGGGGGGGGAGCAGTACTTC,CASSRSGGEQYF
TRBJ2-3,TRBV6-5,-,TRBD1,TGTGCCAGCAGGGGGACAGGAGGCACAGATACGCAGTATTTT,CASRGTGGTDTQYF
TRBJ1-1,TRBV6-5,-,-,TGTGCCAGCAGTTACTCGCCCACTATGAACACTGAAGCTTTCTTT,CASSYSPTMNTEAFF
TRBJ2-2,TRBV18,-,-,TGTGCCAGCTCACCACGGGGCGGGGGCCTGAACACCGGGGAGCTGTTTTTT,CASSPRGGGLNTGELFF
TRBJ1-1,TRBV12-3/TRBV12-4,-,-,TGTGCCAGCAGCCGGGGGGTTGAAGCTTTCTTT,CASSRGVEAFF
TRBJ1-2,TRBV12-3/TRBV12-4,-,TRBD1,TGTGCCAGCAGTCGACAGGGTTGGTATGGCTACACCTTC,CASSRQGWYGYTF
TRBJ1-6,TRBV28,-,TRBD1,TGTGCCACCCGGACAGGGGCCCTCAGAGGGAGTTCCCTCCACTTT,CATRTGALRGSSLHF
TRBJ1-2,TRBV27,-,TRBD1,TGTGCCAGCAGGCGGACAGGGGAGCACAACTATGGCTACACCTTC,CASRRTGEHNYGYTF
TRBJ1-1,TRBV27,few,-,TGTGCCAGCAGTCCACCGTTAGGGCGGGATATAAACACTGAAGCTTTCTTT,CASSPPLGRDINTEAFF
TRBJ1-2,TRBV4-2,-,-,TGTGCCAGCAGCCAAGATCAGGACAGTGAGGAGAGAAATGGCTACACCTTC,CASSQDQDSEERNGYTF
TRBJ1-1,TRBV12-3/TRBV12-4,-,-,TGTGCCAGCAGGATCGACAGGAACACTGAAGCTTTCTTT,CASRIDRNTEAFF
TRBJ2-2,TRBV6-2/TRBV6-3,once,TRBD2,TGTGCCAGCAGTTACCTAGCGGGAGGGCCCAACACCGGGGAGCTGTTTTTT,CASSYLAGGPNTGELFF
TRBJ1-2,TRBV6-5,-,-,TGTGCCAGCAGTTACGGCCTGCGGGGCCATGGCTACACCTTC,CASSYGLRGHGYTF
TRBJ2-7,TRBV18,-,TRBD1,TGTGCCAGCTCACCGACGACAGGGCTCTCCTACGAGCAGTACTTC,CASSPTTGLSYEQYF
TRBJ2-3,TRBV11-2,-,-,TGTGCCAGCAGCTTAGATGTCTATCCGTGGAGAGATACGCAGTATTTT,CASSLDVYPWRDTQYF
TRBJ2-7,TRBV27,-,TRBD2,TGTGCCAGCGGTAGCGGGAGGGTTTACGAGCAGTACTTC,CASGSGRVYEQYF
TRBJ1-5,TRBV18,-,TRBD1,TGTGCCAGCTCACCGGACAGGGAAGGCCAGCCCCAGCATTTT,CASSPDREGQPQHF
TRBJ1-1,TRBV7-9,-,-,TGTGCCAGCAGCTTGTACTGGGAGGGCACTGAAGCTTTCTTT,CASSLYWEGTEAFF
TRBJ2-3,TRBV5-8,-,TRBD1,TGTGCCAGCAGCTTCGGACAGGGGCTTGTAAGCACAGATACGCAGTATTTT,CASSFGQGLVSTDTQYF
TRBJ2-5,TRBV29-1,-,-,TGCAGCGTTCAAGGTCACCAGTCTGATCAAGAGACCCAGTACTTC,CSVQGHQSDQETQYF
TRBJ1-1,TRBV5-4,-,TRBD1,TGTGCCAGCAGCTTAGGGACAGGGGGTGGGTTGACTGAAGCTTTCTTT,CASSLGTGGGLTEAFF
TRBJ2-2,TRBV19,-,-,TGTGCCAGTACCCTTCACCGTGGACAAATTCTCGGGGAGCTGTTTTTT,CASTLHRGQILGELFF
TRBJ2-2,TRBV10-3,-,TRBD2,TGTGCCATCCGCGGCGGGGGCGGGGAGCTGTTTTTT,CAIRGGGGELFF
TRBJ2-1,TRBV9,-,-,TGTGCCAGCAGCGCGACCTATAATAGCTATGAGCAGTTCTTC,CASSATYNSYEQFF
TRBJ2-2,TRBV27,once,-,TGTGCCAGCAGTCGCCAGACCGGGGAGCTGTTTTTT,CASSRQTGELFF
TRBJ2-7,TRBV13,-,TRBD2,TGTGCCAGCAGCTCGAGGACTAGCGGGGGCCTAGCCTTCTACGAGCAGTACTTC,CASSSRTSGGLAFYEQYF
TRBJ2-3,TRBV6-5,-,-,TGTGCCAGCAGGTCGCTAGTTGTAGGCTCAGATACGCAGTATTTT,CASRSLVVGSDTQYF
TRBJ1-1,TRBV6-5,-,-,TGTGCCAGCAGGAGGGGCGGGATGAACACTGAAGCTTTCTTT,CASRRGGMNTEAFF
TRBJ2-3,TRBV6-5,-,-,TGTGCCAGCAGTTACTCGAGGGCAGGCACAGATACGCAGTATTTT,CASSYSRAGTDTQYF
TRBJ2-7,TRBV5-6,-,TRBD1,TGTGCCAGCAGCTTGGGAGGGGGCGTGCAGTACTTC,CASSLGGGVQYF
TRBJ2-1,TRBV5-1,-,-,TGCGCCAGCAGCCCCTGGTCCACAGGGAATGAGCAGTTCTTC,CASSPWSTGNEQFF
TRBJ1-1,TRBV28,few,TRBD1,TGTGCCAGCAGTTTAGGACAGGTTCTGAACACTGAAGCTTTCTTT,CASSLGQVLNTEAFF
TRBJ1-5,TRBV7-6,-,TRBD1,TGTGCCAGCAGCAGAGACAGGGGGCAGCCCCAGCATTTT,CASSRDRGQPQHF
TRBJ2-7,TRBV7-3,-,-,TGTGCCAGCAGCTTAACGGACAGCTACGAGCAGTACTTC,CASSLTDSYEQYF